The 14 T cell receptor beta chains below were found in one sample sequenced in a study of regulatory T cells in long-lasting Graves disease. CDR3 regions were amplified by Arm-PCR using iRepertoire HTBI primers to build TCR beta libraries. MiXCR, applied by TCRdb to the multiplex PCR reads, yields one record per CDR3 protein. The table lists approximately 300,000 distinct CDR3 sequences, about 20% of them singletons. Time point of the sample: newly diagnosed GD, antithyroid drugs for less than 3 months. Construction of the TCR library relied on RNA isolated from PBMCs. The starting material was peripheral blood mononuclear cells (PBMCs), obtained at new diagnosis, from a patient treated with antithyroid drugs. The receptors derive from a female donor with Graves disease.

This clonotype was observed a few times. The gene calls are TRBV9 and TRBJ2-1, with 8 bases aligning to TRBD1. CDR3 length equals 17 residues. Germline lookup yields CDR1 SGDLS and CDR2 YYNGEE. The junction had 8 bases not matched to a gene; V was cut back by 2 bases and J by 1 base. CDR3 sequence reads: CASSVSSGGISYNEQFF. The CDR3 nucleotides read TGTGCCAGCAGCGTTTCCTCAGGGGGCATATCCTACAATGAGCAGTTCTTC.

This clonotype was seen ten or more times. This chain joins TRBV12-3 or TRBV12-4 and TRBJ1-4; unclear D gene. The length of the CDR3 is 11 residues. The V and J ends lost 1 base and 9 bases respectively, with 3 bases between them. The CDR3 spells CASSLGQKLFF. CDR3 DNA sequence: TGTGCCAGCAGTTTAGGGCAAAAACTGTTTTTT.

This clonotype was counted at least ten times. This chain uses TRBV28 with TRBJ1-2; D not certain. V was pared by 6 bases and J by 5 bases, with 7 bases between. Germline V gene sequence: CDR1 MDHEN, CDR2 SYDVKM. The length of the CDR3 is 11 residues. This chain's CDR3 is CASSSSYGYTF. The CDR3 nucleotides read TGTGCCAGCAGCTCTTCTTATGGCTACACCTTC.

This clonotype has at least ten counts. The chain uses TRBV2 and TRBJ2-5; maybe TRBD2 (5 bases). The CDR3 is 14 residues long. With 4 bases removed from V and 2 bases from J, the gap between germline ends came to 11 bases. Germline lookup yields CDR1 SNHLY and CDR2 FYNNEI. The CDR3 region has the DNA TGTGCCAGCAGTGGCTGGCGGACTCAAGAGACCCAGTACTTC. Protein: CASSGWRTQETQYF.

This clonotype came up once. This CDR3 reads CASSPAGGSTNEKLFF. The DNA of the CDR3 is TGTGCCAGCAGTCCCGCAGGGGGATCAACTAATGAAAAACTGTTTTTT. The rearrangement uses TRBV12-3 or TRBV12-4 and TRBJ1-4; 7 nucleotides match TRBD1. The trim removed 5 bases at V and 0 bases at J, leaving 6 bases unmatched. This CDR3 region has 16 residues.

In this sample, this clonotype turned up many times. The chain carries TRBV18 and TRBJ1-2; 9 bases agree with TRBD1. This CDR3 comprises 15 residues. Germline loops: CDR1 KGHSH, CDR2 LQKENI. V lost 3 bases and J lost 2; bases outside the gene matches: 4. The DNA of the CDR3 is TGTGCCAGCTCACCTTCCGGGACAGGGAACTATGGCTACACCTTC. This gives the protein CASSPSGTGNYGYTF.

This clonotype was recorded only once. This chain joins TRBV19 and TRBJ1-1; D possibly corresponds to TRBD1 (6 bases). V gave up 3 bases and J gave up 4 bases, with 21 bases separating them. Looked up from germline, CDR1 is LNHDA and CDR2 is SQIVND (reference sequence). The CDR3 is made up of 17 amino acids. The CDR3 protein is CASSIAGAGVASTEAFF. DNA of the CDR3: TGTGCCAGTAGTATTGCGGGGGCCGGGGTGGCGAGCACTGAAGCTTTCTTT.

This clonotype was seen many times. V is TRBV19 and J is TRBJ2-2; 7 bases are a match to TRBD1. J was trimmed by 1 base and V by 8 bases; bases with no gene match: 1. The CDR3 length is 13 residues. Germline loops: CDR1 LNHDA, CDR2 SQIVND (reference sequence). The CDR3 bases are TGTGCCAGTGGGACAGAGAACACCGGGGAGCTGTTTTTT. It encodes CASGTENTGELFF.

This clonotype was recorded a few times. Just one base apart from a much larger clone, this may be a read error. The V and J genes are TRBV27 and TRBJ2-3; 7 bases are a match to TRBD2. The J call is in doubt because the DNA end fits TRBJ2-1 better. The CDR3 spans 14 residues. The germline CDR1 and CDR2 sequences are MNHEY and SMNVEV (reference sequence). The CDR3 DNA sequence: TGTGCCAGCAGTCCGAGCGGGATAAGGAATGGGCAGTTCTTC. Translating gives CASSPSGIRNGQFF.

This clonotype was observed at least ten times. The CDR3 loop is CASSPSTDTQYF. In DNA, the CDR3 is TGTGCCAGCAGCCCCTCCACAGATACGCAGTATTTT. V is TRBV2 and J is TRBJ2-3; D unclear. V was shortened by 6 bases and J by 2 bases, with 6 bases between the two germline ends. The V gene's germline CDR1 is SNHLY and CDR2 FYNNEI. The CDR3 covers 12 residues. The variable domain in full, completed from reference TRBV2 and TRBJ2-3, reads EPEVTQTPSHQVTQMGQEVILRCVPISNHLYFYWYRQILGQKVEFLVSFYNNEISEKSEIFDDQFSVERPDGSNFTLKIRSTKLEDSAMYFCASSPSTDTQYFGPGTRLTVL.

The gene calls are TRBV2 and TRBJ2-5, with a possible D match to TRBD2 (6 bases). This CDR3 comprises 15 residues. Per germline, CDR1 SNHLY and CDR2 FYNNEI. V lost 4 bases and J 5 bases, leaving 17 bases between the germline ends. CDR3 in DNA: TGTGCCAGCAGTGCGGAATCGGGAGTTTTTGAGACCCAGTACTTC. Its translation is CASSAESGVFETQYF. The full variable domain, rest sourced from reference TRBV2 and TRBJ2-5, is EPEVTQTPSHQVTQMGQEVILRCVPISNHLYFYWYRQILGQKVEFLVSFYNNEISEKSEIFDDQFSVERPDGSNFTLKIRSTKLEDSAMYFCASSAESGVFETQYFGPGTRLLVL.

This clonotype was observed at least ten times. This rearrangement joins TRBV12-3 or TRBV12-4 to TRBJ1-1, with D possibly TRBD1 on 5 matching bases. Trimming took off 3 bases at V and 4 bases at J, with 9 bases between the two ends. This CDR3 comprises 13 residues. In nucleotides, the CDR3 is TGTGCCAGCAGTTTTGTTGGGGGCACTGAAGCTTTCTTT. Amino acid sequence: CASSFVGGTEAFF.

Note on this clonotype: A read error likely explains this, since a far larger clone differs by one base. The rearrangement links TRBV2 to TRBJ2-1; D may be TRBD2 (5 bases). Per germline, CDR1 SNHLY and CDR2 FYNNEI. The CDR3 loop spans 14 amino acids. Trimming left V 5 bases short and J 13 bases short, with 21 bases between. The CDR3 sequence is CASSFNRGGETQFF. DNA for the CDR3: TGTGCCAGCAGTTTCAACCGAGGTGGGGAGACCCAGTTCTTC. Full variable domain (outside the CDR3, taken from reference TRBV2 and TRBJ2-1): EPEVTQTPSHQVTQMGQEVILRCVPISNHLYFYWYRQILGQKVEFLVSFYNNEISEKSEIFDDQFSVERPDGSNFTLKIRSTKLEDSAMYFCASSFNRGGETQFFGPGTRLTVL.

In its sample, this clonotype was seen many times. The chain carries TRBV12-3 or TRBV12-4 and TRBJ2-1; the D is unclear. The CDR3 consists of 16 residues. V lost 2 bases and J 1 base, leaving 12 bases between the germline ends. CDR3 amino acids: CASSLMSSDSYNEQFF. The CDR3 region has the DNA TGTGCCAGCAGTTTAATGTCCAGTGATTCCTACAATGAGCAGTTCTTC.